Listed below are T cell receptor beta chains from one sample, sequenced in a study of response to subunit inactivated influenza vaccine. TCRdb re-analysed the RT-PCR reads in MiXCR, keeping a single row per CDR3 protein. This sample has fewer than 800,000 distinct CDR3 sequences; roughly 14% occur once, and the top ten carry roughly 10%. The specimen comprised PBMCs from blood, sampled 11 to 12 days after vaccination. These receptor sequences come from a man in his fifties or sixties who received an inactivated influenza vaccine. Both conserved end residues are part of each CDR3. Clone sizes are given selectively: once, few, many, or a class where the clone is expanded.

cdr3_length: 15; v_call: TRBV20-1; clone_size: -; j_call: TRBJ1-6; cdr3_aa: CSASTGTDNNSPLHF
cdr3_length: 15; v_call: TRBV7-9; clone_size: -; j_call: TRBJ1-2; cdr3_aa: CASSLRTGPGYGYTF
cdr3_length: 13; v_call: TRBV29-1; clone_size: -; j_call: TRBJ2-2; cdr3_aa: CSVSEGGTGELFF
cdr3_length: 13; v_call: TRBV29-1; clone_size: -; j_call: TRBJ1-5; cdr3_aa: CSVQGEDNQPQHF
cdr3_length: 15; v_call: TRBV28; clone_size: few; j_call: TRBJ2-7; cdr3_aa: CASSLFQGAAYEQYF
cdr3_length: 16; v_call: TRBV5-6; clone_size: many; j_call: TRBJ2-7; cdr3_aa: CASSLAWGTEFYEQYF
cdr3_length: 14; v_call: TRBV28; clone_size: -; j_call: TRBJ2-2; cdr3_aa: CASSLNRVAGELFF
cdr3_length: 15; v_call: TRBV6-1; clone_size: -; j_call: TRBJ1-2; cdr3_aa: CASSEAPRGARGYTF
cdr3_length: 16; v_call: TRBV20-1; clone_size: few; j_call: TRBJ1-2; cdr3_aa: CSAPKGGARPDYGYTF
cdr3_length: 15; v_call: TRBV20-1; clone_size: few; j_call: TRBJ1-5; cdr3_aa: CSASAPNSRNQPQHF
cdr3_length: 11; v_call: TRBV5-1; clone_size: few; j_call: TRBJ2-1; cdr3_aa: CASSSWVEQFF
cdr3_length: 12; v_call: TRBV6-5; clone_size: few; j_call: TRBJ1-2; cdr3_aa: CASSPRGLGYTF
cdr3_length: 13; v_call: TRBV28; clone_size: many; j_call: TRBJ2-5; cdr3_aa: CASSLGRTWAQYF
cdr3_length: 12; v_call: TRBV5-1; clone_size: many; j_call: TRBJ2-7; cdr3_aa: CASSPTGSEQYF
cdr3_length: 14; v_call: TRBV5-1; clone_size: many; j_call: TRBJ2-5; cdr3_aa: CASSSRGGQETQYF
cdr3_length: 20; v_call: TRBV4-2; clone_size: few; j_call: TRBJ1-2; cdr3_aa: CASSQVTTGTGVSFGYGYTF
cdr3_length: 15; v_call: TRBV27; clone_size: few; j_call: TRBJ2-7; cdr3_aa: CASRRSRDSSYEQYF
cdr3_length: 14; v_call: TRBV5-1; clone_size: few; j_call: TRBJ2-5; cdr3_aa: CASGRGESGETQYF
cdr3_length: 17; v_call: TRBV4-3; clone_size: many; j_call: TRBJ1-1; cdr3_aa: CASSHRLTGGSNTEAFF
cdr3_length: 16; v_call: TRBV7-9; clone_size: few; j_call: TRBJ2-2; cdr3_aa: CASSLGAGTDTGELFF
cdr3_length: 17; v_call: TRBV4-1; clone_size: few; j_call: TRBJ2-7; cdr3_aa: CASSQDIPGTVSYEQYF
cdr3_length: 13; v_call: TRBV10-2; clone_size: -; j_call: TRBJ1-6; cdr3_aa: CASSVGLRSPLHF
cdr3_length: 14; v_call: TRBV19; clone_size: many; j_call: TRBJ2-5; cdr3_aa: CASSTDVEQETQYF
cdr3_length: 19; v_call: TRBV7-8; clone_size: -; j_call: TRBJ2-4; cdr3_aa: CASSLPHRSAGGIRNIQYF
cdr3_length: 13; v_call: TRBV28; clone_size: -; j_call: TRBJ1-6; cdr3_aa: CASCTGINSPLHF
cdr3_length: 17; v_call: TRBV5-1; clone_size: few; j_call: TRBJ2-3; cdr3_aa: CASSFGASGGYTDTQYF
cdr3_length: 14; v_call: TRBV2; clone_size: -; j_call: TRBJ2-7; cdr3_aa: CASSERRLSYEQYF
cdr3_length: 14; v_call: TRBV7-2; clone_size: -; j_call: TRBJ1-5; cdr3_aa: CASSLSGADQPQHF
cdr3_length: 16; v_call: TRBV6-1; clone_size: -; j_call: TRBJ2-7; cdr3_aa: CASSEDSPILSYEQYF
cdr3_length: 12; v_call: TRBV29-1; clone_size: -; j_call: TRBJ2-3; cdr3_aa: CSVTGSTDTQYF
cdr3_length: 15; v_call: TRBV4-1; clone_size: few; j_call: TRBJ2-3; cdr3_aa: CASSQDQRGSDTQYF
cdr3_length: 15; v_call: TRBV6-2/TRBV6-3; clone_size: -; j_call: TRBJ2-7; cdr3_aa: CASRRTSGRSDEQYF
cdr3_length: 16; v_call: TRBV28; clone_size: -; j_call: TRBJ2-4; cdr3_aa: CASSFPVVGFYNIQYF
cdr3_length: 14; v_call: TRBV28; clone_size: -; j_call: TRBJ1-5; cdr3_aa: CASSDTYSNQPQHF
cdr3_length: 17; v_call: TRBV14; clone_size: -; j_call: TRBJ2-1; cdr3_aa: CASSQHPGGGNYNEQFF
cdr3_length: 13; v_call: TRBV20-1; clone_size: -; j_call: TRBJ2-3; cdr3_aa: CSAADRGTDTQYF